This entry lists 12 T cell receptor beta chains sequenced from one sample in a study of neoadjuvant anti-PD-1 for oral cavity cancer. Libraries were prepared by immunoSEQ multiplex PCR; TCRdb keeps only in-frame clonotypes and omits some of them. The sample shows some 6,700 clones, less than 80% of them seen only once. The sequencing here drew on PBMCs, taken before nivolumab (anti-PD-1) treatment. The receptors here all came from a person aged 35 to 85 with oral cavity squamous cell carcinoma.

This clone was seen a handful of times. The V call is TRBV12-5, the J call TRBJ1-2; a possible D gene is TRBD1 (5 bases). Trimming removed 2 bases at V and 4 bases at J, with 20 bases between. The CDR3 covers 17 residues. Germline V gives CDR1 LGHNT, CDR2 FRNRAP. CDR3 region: CASGLSPGQGKIYGYTF. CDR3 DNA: TGTGCTAGTGGTTTGTCCCCCGGGCAGGGCAAAATCTATGGCTACACCTTC.

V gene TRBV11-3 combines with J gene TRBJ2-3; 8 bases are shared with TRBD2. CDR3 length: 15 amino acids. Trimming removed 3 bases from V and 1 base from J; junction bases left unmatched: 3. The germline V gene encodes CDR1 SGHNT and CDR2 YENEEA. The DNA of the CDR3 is TGTGCCAGCAGCTTTGGAGCGGGGGGCACAGATACGCAGTATTTT. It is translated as CASSFGAGGTDTQYF.

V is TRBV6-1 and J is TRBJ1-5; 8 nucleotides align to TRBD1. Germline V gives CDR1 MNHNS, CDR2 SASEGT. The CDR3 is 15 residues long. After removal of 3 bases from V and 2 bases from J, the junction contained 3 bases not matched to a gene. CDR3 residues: CASSETGDGNQPQHF. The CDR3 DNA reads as TGTGCCAGCAGTGAGACAGGGGACGGCAATCAGCCCCAGCATTTT.

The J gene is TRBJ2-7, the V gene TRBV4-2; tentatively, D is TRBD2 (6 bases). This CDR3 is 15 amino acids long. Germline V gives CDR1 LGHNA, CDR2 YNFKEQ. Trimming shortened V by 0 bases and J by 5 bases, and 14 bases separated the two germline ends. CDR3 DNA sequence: TGTGCCAGCAGCCAAGAAGAGCGGGTGATCCACGAGCAGTACTTC. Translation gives CASSQEERVIHEQYF.

CDR3 protein: CASSPGPANTEAFF. In DNA, the CDR3 is TGCGCCAGCAGCCCGGGTCCGGCTAACACTGAAGCTTTCTTT. The rearrangement joins TRBV5-1 to TRBJ1-1; D gene ambiguous. This CDR3 spans 14 amino acids. Germline-derived CDR1 and CDR2 are SGHRS and YFSETQ. The ends were cut back, 4 bases at V and 2 bases at J, with 12 bases in the middle.

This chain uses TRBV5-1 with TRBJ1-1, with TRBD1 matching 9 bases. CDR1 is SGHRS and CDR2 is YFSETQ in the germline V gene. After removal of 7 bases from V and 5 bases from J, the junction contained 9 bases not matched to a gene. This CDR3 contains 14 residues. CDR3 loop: CASCQDRGGTEAFF. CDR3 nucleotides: TGCGCCAGCTGTCAAGACAGGGGGGGAACTGAAGCTTTCTTT.

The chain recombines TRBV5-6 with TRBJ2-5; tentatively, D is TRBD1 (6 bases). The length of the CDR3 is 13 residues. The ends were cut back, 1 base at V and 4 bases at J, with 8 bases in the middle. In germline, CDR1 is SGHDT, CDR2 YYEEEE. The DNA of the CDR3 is TGTGCCAGCAGCTTGAAAGGGGGAGAGACCCAGTACTTC. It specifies CASSLKGGETQYF.

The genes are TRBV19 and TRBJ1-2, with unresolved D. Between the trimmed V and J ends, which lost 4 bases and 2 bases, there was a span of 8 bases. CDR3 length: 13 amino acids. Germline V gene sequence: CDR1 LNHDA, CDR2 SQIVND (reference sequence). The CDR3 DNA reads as TGTGCCAGTAGTACACCAATCAACTATGGCTACACCTTC. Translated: CASSTPINYGYTF.

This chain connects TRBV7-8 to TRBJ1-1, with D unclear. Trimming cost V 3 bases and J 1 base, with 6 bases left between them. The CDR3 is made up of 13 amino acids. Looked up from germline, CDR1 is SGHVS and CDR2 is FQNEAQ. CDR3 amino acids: CASSLYKNTEAFF. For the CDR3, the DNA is TGTGCCAGCAGCTTGTATAAGAACACTGAAGCTTTCTTT.

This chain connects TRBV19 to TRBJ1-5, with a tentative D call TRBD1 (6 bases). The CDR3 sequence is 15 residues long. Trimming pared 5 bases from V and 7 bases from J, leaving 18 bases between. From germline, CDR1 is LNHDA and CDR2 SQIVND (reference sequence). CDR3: CASSRKQGENQPQHF. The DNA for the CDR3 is TGTGCCAGTAGTCGGAAACAGGGTGAAAACCAGCCCCAGCATTTT.

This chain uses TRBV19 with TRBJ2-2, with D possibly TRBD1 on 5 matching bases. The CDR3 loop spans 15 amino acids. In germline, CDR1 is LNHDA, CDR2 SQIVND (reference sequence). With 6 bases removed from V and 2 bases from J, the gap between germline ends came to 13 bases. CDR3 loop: CASRPFWGNTGELFF. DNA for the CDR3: TGTGCCAGTAGGCCCTTTTGGGGCAACACCGGGGAGCTGTTTTTT.

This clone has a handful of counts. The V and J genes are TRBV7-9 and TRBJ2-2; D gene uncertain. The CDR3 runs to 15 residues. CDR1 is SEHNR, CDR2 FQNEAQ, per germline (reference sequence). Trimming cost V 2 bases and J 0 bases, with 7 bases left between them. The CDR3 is CASSLHSSNTGELFF. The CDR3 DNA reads TGTGCCAGCAGCTTACATTCATCGAACACCGGGGAGCTGTTTTTT.